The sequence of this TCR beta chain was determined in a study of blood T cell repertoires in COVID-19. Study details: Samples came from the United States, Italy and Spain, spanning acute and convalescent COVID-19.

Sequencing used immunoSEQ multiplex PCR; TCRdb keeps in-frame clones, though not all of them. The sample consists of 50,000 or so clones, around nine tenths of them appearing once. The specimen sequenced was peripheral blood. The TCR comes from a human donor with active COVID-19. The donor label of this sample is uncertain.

CDR3 nucleotides: TGTGCCAGCTCACCATCTCAAGAGACCCAGTACTTC. Protein sequence: CASSPSQETQYF. The chain has TRBV18 and TRBJ2-5; D unclear. The CDR3 is made up of 12 amino acids. Germline V CDR1 and CDR2: KGHSH, LQKENI. Between the trimmed V and J ends, which lost 2 bases and 2 bases, there was a span of 3 bases.